This entry features one T cell receptor beta chain sequence. No antigen is known for it. The data belong to a study of T cell responses to AZD1222 COVID-19 vaccine. Broader study findings: There were repertoire samples only from the period after the peak T cell response. Clonal diversity may have been underestimated in mostly white British donors.

TCRdb's table, derived via immunoSEQ multiplex PCR, lists solely in-frame clones and lacks some. The repertoire holds about 82,000 clones, with approximately 90% as singletons. The CDR3 loop spans 16 amino acids. V gave up 2 bases and J gave up 3 bases; unmatched junction bases: 6. Germline CDR1 and CDR2: SGHNT and YYREEE (reference sequence). The TCR comes from an adult in good health. The rearrangement links TRBV5-4 to TRBJ1-3, with TRBD1 matching over 9 bases. Material: peripheral blood, obtained on day 0 of AZD1222 vaccination. The CDR3 sequence is CASSLSGQGSGNTIYF. The DNA of the CDR3 is TGTGCCAGCAGCTTATCTGGACAGGGGAGTGGAAACACCATATATTTT.